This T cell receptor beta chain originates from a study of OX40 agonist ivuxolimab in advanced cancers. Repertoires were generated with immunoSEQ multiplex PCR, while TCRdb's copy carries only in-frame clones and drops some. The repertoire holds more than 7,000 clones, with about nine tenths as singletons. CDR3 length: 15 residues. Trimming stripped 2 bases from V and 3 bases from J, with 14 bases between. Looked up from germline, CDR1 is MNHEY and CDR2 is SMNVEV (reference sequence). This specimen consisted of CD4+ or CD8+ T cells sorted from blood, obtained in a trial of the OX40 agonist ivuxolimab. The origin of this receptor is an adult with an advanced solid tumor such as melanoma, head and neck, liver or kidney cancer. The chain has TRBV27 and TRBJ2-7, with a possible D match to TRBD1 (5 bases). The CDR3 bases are TGTGCCAGCAGTTTACGTAGGCAGGGATACTACGAGCAGTACTTC. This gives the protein CASSLRRQGYYEQYF.